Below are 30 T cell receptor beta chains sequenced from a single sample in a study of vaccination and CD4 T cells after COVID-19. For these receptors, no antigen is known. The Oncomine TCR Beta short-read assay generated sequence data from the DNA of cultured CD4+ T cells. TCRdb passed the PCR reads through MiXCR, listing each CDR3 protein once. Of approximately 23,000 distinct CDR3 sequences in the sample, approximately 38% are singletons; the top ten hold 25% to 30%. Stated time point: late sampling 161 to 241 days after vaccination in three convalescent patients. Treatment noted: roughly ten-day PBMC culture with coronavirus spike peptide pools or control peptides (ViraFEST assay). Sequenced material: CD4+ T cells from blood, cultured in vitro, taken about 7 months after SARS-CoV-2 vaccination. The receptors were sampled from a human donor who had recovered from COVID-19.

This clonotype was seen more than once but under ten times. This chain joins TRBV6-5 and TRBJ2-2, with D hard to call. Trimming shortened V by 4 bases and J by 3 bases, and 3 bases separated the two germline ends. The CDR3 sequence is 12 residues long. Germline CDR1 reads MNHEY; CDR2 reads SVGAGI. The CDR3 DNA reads TGTGCCAGCAGTTCCCACACCGGGGAGCTGTTTTTT. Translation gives CASSSHTGELFF.

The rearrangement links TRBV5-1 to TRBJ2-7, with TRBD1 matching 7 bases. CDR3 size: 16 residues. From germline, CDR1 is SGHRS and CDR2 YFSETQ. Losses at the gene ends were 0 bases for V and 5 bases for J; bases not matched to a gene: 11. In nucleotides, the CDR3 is TGCGCCAGCAGCTTGGAAGGCGGACAGGTGGGCGACGAGCAGTACTTC. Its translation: CASSLEGGQVGDEQYF. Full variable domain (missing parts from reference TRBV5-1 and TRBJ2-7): KAGVTQTPRYLIKTRGQQVTLSCSPISGHRSVSWYQQTPGQGLQFLFEYFSETQRNKGNFPGRFSGRQFSNSRSEMNVSTLELGDSALYLCASSLEGGQVGDEQYFGPGTRLTVT.

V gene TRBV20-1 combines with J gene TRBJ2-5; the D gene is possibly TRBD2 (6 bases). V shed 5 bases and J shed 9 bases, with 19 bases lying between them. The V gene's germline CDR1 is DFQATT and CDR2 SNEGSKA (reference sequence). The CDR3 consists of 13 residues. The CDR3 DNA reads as TGCAGTGCTTTACCGGGAGTACCACCTGCCCAGTACTTC. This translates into CSALPGVPPAQYF.

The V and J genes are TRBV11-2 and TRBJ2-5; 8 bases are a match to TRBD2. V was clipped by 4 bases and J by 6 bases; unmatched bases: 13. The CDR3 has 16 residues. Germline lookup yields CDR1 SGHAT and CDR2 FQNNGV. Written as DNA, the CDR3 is TGTGCCAGCAGCTCCCCCGGGGGGGGCTCAGGGAAGACCCAGTACTTC. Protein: CASSSPGGGSGKTQYF.

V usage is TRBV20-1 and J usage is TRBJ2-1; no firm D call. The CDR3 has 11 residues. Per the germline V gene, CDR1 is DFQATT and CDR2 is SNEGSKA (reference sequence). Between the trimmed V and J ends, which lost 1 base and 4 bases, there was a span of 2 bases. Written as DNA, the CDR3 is TGCAGTGCTAGAGCGTACAATGAGCAGTTCTTC. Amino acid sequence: CSARAYNEQFF.

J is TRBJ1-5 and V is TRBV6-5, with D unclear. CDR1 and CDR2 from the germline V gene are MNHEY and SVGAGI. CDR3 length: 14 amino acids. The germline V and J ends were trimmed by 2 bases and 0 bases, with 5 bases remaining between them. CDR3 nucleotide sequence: TGTGCCAGCAGTTACAGTTCTAGCAATCAGCCCCAGCATTTT. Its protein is CASSYSSSNQPQHF.

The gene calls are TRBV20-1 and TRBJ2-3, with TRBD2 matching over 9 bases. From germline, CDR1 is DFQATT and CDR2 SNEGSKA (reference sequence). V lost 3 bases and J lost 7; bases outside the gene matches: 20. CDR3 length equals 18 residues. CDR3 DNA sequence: TGCAGTGCTAGTCGGCGGGAGGGCCGAGGGGCGCAATGGTATACGCAGTATTTT. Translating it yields CSASRREGRGAQWYTQYF.

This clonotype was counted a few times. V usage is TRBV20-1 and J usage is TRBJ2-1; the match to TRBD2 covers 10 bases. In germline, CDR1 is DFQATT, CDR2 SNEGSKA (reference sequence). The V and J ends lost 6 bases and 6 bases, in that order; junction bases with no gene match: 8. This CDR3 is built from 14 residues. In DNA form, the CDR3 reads TGCAGTGCCCCTAGCGGGAGTGTTTCCAATGAGCAGTTCTTC. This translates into CSAPSGSVSNEQFF.

The CDR3 loop reads CASSQEYSGFGNQPQHF. CDR3 sequence (DNA): TGTGCCAGCAGCCAAGAGTATTCGGGGTTTGGCAATCAGCCCCAGCATTTT. The gene calls are TRBV4-2 and TRBJ1-5; no clear D gene. This CDR3 region has 17 residues. From germline, CDR1 is LGHNA and CDR2 YNFKEQ. The V and J ends lost 0 bases and 2 bases respectively, with 14 bases between them.

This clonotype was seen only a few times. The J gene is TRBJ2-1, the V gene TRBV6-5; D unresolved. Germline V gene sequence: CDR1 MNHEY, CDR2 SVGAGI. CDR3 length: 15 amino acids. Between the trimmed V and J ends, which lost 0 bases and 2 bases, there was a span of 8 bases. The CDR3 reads CASSYSSPPYNEQFF. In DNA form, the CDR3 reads TGTGCCAGCAGTTACTCGAGTCCCCCCTACAATGAGCAGTTCTTC.

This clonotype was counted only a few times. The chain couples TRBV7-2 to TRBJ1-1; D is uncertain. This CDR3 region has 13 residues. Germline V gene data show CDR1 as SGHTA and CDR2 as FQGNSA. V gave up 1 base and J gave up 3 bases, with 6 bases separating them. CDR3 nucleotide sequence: TGTGCCAGCAGCTTAGAGCCGGACACTGAAGCTTTCTTT. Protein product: CASSLEPDTEAFF.

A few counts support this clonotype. The CDR3 spells CATSRDSPGSYNEQFF. CDR3 coding DNA: TGTGCCACCAGCAGAGATAGTCCGGGGTCCTACAATGAGCAGTTCTTC. The rearrangement uses TRBV15 and TRBJ2-1, with a weak D call TRBD2 (5 bases). CDR3 length: 16 residues. Germline V lookup: CDR1 LNHNV, CDR2 YYDKDF (reference sequence). The V gene lost 0 bases and the J gene lost 1 base, with 10 bases spanning the gap.

The CDR3 bases are TGCAGTGCCGTACGAGAGACCCAGTACTTC. Its translation is CSAVRETQYF. The gene calls are TRBV20-1 and TRBJ2-5; D ambiguous. Germline V lookup: CDR1 DFQATT, CDR2 SNEGSKA (reference sequence). CDR3 length: 10 residues. Between the trimmed V and J ends, which lost 6 bases and 4 bases, there was a span of 6 bases.

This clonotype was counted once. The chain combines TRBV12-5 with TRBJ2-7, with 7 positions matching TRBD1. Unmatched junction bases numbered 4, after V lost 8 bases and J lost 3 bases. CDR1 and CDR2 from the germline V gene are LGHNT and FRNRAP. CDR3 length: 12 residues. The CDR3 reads CASNRDSYEQYF. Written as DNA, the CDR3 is TGTGCTAGTAACCGGGACAGCTACGAGCAGTACTTC.

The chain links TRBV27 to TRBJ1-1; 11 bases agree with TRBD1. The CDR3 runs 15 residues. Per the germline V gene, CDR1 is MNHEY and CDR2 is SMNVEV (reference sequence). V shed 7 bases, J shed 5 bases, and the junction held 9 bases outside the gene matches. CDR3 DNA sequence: TGTGCCAGCACCCGAAGGACAGGGGGCGATACTGAAGCTTTCTTT. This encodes CASTRRTGGDTEAFF.

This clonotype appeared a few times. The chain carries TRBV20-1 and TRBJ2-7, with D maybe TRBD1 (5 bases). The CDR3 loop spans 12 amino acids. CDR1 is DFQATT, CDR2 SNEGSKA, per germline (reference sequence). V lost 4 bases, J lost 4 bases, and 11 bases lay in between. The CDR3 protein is CSATGHLYEQYF. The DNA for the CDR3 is TGCAGTGCTACAGGACACTTATACGAGCAGTACTTC.

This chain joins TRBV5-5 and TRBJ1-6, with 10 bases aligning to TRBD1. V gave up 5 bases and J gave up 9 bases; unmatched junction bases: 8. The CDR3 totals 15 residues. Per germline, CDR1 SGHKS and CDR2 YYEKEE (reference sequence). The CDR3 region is CASRPTGGLVSPLHF. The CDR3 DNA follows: TGTGCCAGCAGACCGACAGGGGGCTTGGTTTCACCCCTCCACTTT.

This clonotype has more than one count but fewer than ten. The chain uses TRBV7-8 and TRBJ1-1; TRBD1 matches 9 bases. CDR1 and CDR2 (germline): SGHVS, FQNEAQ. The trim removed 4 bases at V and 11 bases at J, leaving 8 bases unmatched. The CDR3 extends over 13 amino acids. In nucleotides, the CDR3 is TGTGCCAGCAGCTCTAGGGACAGGGCAGGGGCTTTCTTT. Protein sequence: CASSSRDRAGAFF.

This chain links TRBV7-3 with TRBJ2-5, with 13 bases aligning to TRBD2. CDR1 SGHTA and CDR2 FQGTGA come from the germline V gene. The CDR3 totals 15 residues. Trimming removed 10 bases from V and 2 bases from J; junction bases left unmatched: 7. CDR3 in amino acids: CATSGTSGDQETQYF. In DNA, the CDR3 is TGTGCCACTTCCGGGACTAGCGGGGATCAAGAGACCCAGTACTTC.

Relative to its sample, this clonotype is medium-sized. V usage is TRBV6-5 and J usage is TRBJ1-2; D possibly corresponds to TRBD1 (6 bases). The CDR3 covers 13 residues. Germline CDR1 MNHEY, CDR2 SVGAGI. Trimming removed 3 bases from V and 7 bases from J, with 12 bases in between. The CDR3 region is CASSYWGGSGYTF. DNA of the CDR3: TGTGCCAGCAGTTATTGGGGGGGCTCTGGCTACACCTTC.

The CDR3 coding sequence is TGTGCCTGGACCCCTCTAGGGCTAGCGGGGGGGTCCGGGGAGCTGTTTTTT. It yields the protein CAWTPLGLAGGSGELFF. This rearrangement joins TRBV30 to TRBJ2-2, with 12 bases identical to TRBD2. This CDR3 comprises 17 residues. CDR1 is GTSNPN, CDR2 SVGIG, per germline (reference sequence). The ends lost 4 bases at V and 6 bases at J; junction bases unmatched: 12. Supplemented by reference TRBV30 and TRBJ2-2, the full variable domain reads SQTIHQWPATLVQPVGSPLSLECTVEGTSNPNLYWYRQAAGRGLQLLFYSVGIGQISSEVPQNLSASRPQDRQFILSSKKLLLSDSGFYLCAWTPLGLAGGSGELFFGEGSRLTVL.

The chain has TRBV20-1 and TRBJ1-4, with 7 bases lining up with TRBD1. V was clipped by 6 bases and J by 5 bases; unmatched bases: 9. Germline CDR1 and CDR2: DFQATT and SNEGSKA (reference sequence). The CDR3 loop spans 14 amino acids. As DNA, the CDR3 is TGCAGTGCGACAGGGTACGGGGGAAATGAAAAACTGTTTTTT. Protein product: CSATGYGGNEKLFF.

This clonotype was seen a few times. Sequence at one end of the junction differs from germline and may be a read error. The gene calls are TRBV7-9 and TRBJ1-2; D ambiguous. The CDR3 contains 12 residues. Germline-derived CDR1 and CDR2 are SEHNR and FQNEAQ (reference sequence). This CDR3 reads CASSNSLGTASF. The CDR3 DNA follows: TGTGCCAGCAGTAATAGCTTAGGAACGGCGAGCTTC.

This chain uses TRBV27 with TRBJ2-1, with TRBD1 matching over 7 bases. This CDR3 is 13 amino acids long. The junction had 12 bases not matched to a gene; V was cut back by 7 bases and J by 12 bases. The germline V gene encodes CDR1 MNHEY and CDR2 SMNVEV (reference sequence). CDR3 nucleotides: TGTGCCAGCACCCCTACAGGGGCCCCAGGGCAGTTCTTC. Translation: CASTPTGAPGQFF.

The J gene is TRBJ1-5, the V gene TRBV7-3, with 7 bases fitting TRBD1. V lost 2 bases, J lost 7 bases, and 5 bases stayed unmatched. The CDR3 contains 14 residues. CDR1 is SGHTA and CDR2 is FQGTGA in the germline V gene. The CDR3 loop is CASSLRGGEQPQHF. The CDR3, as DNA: TGTGCCAGCAGCTTACGAGGGGGCGAACAGCCCCAGCATTTT.

The CDR3 spells CASSNDGRGGSGANVLTF. CDR3 nucleotides: TGTGCCAGTAGTAACGACGGGAGAGGGGGGTCTGGGGCCAACGTCCTGACTTTC. This chain joins TRBV19 and TRBJ2-6; D might be TRBD1 or TRBD2, each matching 6 bases. The CDR3 contains 18 residues. Trimming took 4 bases from V and 1 from J, leaving 17 bases between them. Per the germline V gene, CDR1 is LNHDA and CDR2 is SQIVND (reference sequence).

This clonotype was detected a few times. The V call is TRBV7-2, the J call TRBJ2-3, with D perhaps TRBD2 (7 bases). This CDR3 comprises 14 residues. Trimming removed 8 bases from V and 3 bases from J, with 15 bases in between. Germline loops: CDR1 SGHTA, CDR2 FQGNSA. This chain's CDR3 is CASGQGGATDTQYF. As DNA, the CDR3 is TGTGCCAGCGGACAAGGGGGGGCGACAGATACGCAGTATTTT.

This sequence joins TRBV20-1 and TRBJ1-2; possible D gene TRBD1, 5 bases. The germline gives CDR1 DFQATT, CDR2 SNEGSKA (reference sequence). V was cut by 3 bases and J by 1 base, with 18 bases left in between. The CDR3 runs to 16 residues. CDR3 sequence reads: CSASGLRGRYNYGYTF. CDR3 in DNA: TGCAGTGCTAGTGGGTTAAGGGGACGGTATAACTATGGCTACACCTTC.

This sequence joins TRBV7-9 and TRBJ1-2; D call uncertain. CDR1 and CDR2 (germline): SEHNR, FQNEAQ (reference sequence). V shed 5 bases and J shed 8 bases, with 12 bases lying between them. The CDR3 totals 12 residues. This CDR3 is CASSLRASGYTF. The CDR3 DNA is TGTGCCAGCAGCCTACGGGCATCCGGCTACACCTTC.

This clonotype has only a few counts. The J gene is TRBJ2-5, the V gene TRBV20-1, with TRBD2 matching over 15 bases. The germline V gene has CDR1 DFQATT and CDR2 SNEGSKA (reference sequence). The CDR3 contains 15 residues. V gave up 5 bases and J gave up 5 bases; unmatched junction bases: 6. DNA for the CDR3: TGCAGTGCTTCCCGGACTAGCGGGAGGGATGAGACCCAGTACTTC. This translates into CSASRTSGRDETQYF.